This T cell receptor beta chain appears in the sequencing data of a study of beta chain features in type 1 diabetes. Germline trimming cut 4 bases from V and 3 bases from J; bases unmatched to any gene: 7. This CDR3 is built from 14 residues. CDR1 SGHNT and CDR2 YYREEE come from the germline V gene (reference sequence). Since all of the isolated RNA was reverse transcribed, expressed TCRB transcripts were what got sequenced. Produced via immunoSEQ multiplex PCR; TCRdb's table is partial and in-frame only. The sample carries some 270,000 clones, 13% to 15% recorded once. The material sequenced was naive CD4+ T cells from blood. The TCR was taken from a woman in her forties in good health. The rearrangement links TRBV5-4 to TRBJ2-7; 7 bases map to TRBD1. The CDR3 sequence is CASSREGAGYEQYF. For the CDR3, the DNA is TGTGCCAGCAGCCGAGAGGGGGCTGGCTACGAGCAGTACTTC.